A single sample gave rise to the 14 T cell receptor beta chains below, sequenced in a study of cytomegalovirus exposure and HLA in healthy donors. The PCR had 60 Vbeta and 13 Jbeta primers. Here immunoSEQ multiplex PCR was the method, and the copy in TCRdb shows in-frame clones only, minus some. Of under 150,000 clones in the sample, over 75% were seen once. Material for sequencing was PBMCs. All receptors derive from a woman aged 45-59 years in good health and CMV-seropositive.

This clone was seen once. A junction boundary mismatches the germline segment, possibly from a read error. V usage is TRBV7-9 and J usage is TRBJ2-1; 11 bases are a match to TRBD2. The CDR3 sequence is 16 residues long. From germline, CDR1 is SEHNR and CDR2 FQNEAQ (reference sequence). The CDR3 nucleotides are TGTACCAGCAGCTTAGTTCTAGCGGGGGGATTAGATGAGCAGTTCTTC. Translating it yields CTSSLVLAGGLDEQFF.

This clone is medium-sized by share. This chain links TRBV4-3 with TRBJ2-1, with TRBD2 matching 11 bases. This CDR3 contains 18 residues. CDR1 and CDR2 (germline): LGHNA, YSLEER. V lost 0 bases to trimming and J lost 2 bases; unmatched junction nucleotides: 6. Here the CDR3 reads CASSQDSLLAGAYNEQFF. CDR3 in DNA: TGCGCCAGCAGCCAAGATTCCTTACTAGCGGGGGCCTACAATGAGCAGTTCTTC.

This clone has a single count. The chain carries TRBV10-3 and TRBJ1-1, with D perhaps matching TRBD1 (5 bases). Germline CDR1 ENHRY, CDR2 SYGVKD. V lost 0 bases to trimming and J lost 4 bases, with 6 bases between them. The CDR3 has 13 amino acids. The CDR3 coding sequence is TGTGCCATCAGTGAGTCCCAGGGCACTGAAGCTTTCTTT. Its protein is CAISESQGTEAFF.

The rearrangement uses TRBV7-9 and TRBJ2-2, with 7 bases aligning to TRBD1. The CDR3 contains 16 residues. The V and J ends lost 5 bases and 2 bases, in that order; junction bases with no gene match: 8. CDR1 is SEHNR, CDR2 FQNEAQ, per germline (reference sequence). CDR3 DNA: TGTGCCAGCAGCCCGAGACAGGGTTTCAACACCGGGGAGCTGTTTTTT. It encodes CASSPRQGFNTGELFF.

This clone was found a few times. This CDR3 is CASSSTSGGSGANVLTF. In DNA form, the CDR3 reads TGTGCCAGCAGCTCGACTAGCGGGGGCTCTGGGGCCAACGTCCTGACTTTC. The chain recombines TRBV5-6 with TRBJ2-6; TRBD2 aligns across 12 bases. CDR3 size: 17 residues. The V and J ends lost 3 bases and 0 bases, in that order; junction bases with no gene match: 1. Germline-derived CDR1 and CDR2 are SGHDT and YYEEEE.

There are a few counts of this clone. The J gene is TRBJ1-5, the V gene TRBV19; D not resolved. CDR3 length equals 14 residues. Germline CDR1 reads LNHDA; CDR2 reads SQIVND (reference sequence). Trimming took off 11 bases at V and 0 bases at J, with 14 bases between the two ends. The DNA for the CDR3 is TGTGCCGGCGGCACCGACGCTAGCAATCAGCCCCAGCATTTT. It yields the protein CAGGTDASNQPQHF.

The gene calls are TRBV14 and TRBJ2-7; 8 bases are shared with TRBD1. J was trimmed by 5 bases and V by 1 base; bases with no gene match: 10. The CDR3 has 16 residues. Germline assignment: CDR1 SGHDN and CDR2 FVKESK. CDR3 in amino acids: CASSQGGTGSFHEQYF. DNA of the CDR3: TGTGCCAGCAGCCAAGGAGGGACAGGATCTTTCCACGAGCAGTACTTC.

The gene calls are TRBV20-1 and TRBJ1-2; D remains ambiguous. V lost 1 base, J lost 2 bases, and 2 bases lay in between. There are 11 residues in the CDR3. Germline-derived CDR1 and CDR2 are DFQATT and SNEGSKA (reference sequence). CDR3 amino acids: CSARVNYGYTF. For the CDR3, the DNA is TGCAGTGCTAGAGTAAACTATGGCTACACCTTC.

This clone was seen just once. The V gene is TRBV6-1, the J gene TRBJ1-5, with D hard to call. Trimming shortened V by 7 bases and J by 2 bases, and 12 bases separated the two germline ends. CDR3 length: 14 residues. Germline V gene data show CDR1 as MNHNS and CDR2 as SASEGT. CDR3 sequence: CASNLGSGNQPQHF. The CDR3 nucleotides read TGTGCCAGCAATTTGGGGAGTGGCAATCAGCCCCAGCATTTT.

As regards this clone: Sequence at one end of the junction differs from germline and may be a read error. The chain has TRBV5-6 and TRBJ2-5; 10 nucleotides agree with TRBD2. The germline CDR1 and CDR2 sequences are SGHDT and YYEEEE. The CDR3 covers 16 residues. The CDR3 region has the DNA TGTGCCAGCACCTTGGGACTCCTAGCGGGGGATAATGCACAGTACTTC. Its translation: CASTLGLLAGDNAQYF. Variable domain in full (rest from reference TRBV5-6 and TRBJ2-5): DAGVTQSPTHLIKTRGQQVTLRCSPKSGHDTVSWYQQALGQGPQFIFQYYEEEERQRGNFPDRFSGHQFPNYSSELNVNALLLGDSALYLCASTLGLLAGDNAQYFGPGTRLLVL.

The V call is TRBV2, the J call TRBJ2-3; a weak D match, TRBD2 (5 bases). The CDR3 spans 14 residues. The germline V gene encodes CDR1 SNHLY and CDR2 FYNNEI. Deletions cut 10 bases from V and 1 base from J, with 15 bases between. CDR3 residues: CATGGRTRTDTQYF. The DNA of the CDR3 is TGTGCCACTGGAGGACGGACCCGCACAGATACGCAGTATTTT.

The chain carries TRBV11-2 and TRBJ2-2; 8 bases agree with TRBD1. V gave up 9 bases and J gave up 0 bases; unmatched junction bases: 6. Germline CDR1 is SGHAT and CDR2 is FQNNGV. The CDR3 has 15 amino acids. As DNA, the CDR3 is TGTGCCAGTAGGCAGGGGGCCTCGAACACCGGGGAGCTGTTTTTT. Its protein is CASRQGASNTGELFF.

The chain combines TRBV7-2 with TRBJ2-5, with D perhaps TRBD2 (7 bases). Trimming shortened V by 2 bases and J by 5 bases, and 21 bases separated the two germline ends. This CDR3 comprises 17 residues. The germline V gene encodes CDR1 SGHTA and CDR2 FQGNSA. The CDR3: CASSLRGGPGVEETQYF. The CDR3 region has the DNA TGTGCCAGCAGCTTAAGGGGGGGGCCAGGGGTGGAGGAGACCCAGTACTTC.

This clone was observed a handful of times. The chain couples TRBV5-5 to TRBJ2-2, with TRBD1 identical over 8 bases. The germline V gene has CDR1 SGHKS and CDR2 YYEKEE (reference sequence). The trim removed 2 bases at V and 7 bases at J, leaving 1 base unmatched. The CDR3 is 13 residues long. The CDR3 DNA follows: TGTGCCAGCAGCTTACAGGGGGGCGGGGAGCTGTTTTTT. As protein: CASSLQGGGELFF.